Below, one T cell receptor beta chain is given with its context. Antigen unknown. A read error may produce the germline difference seen at one junction end. This CDR3 region has 15 residues. Germline CDR1 SNHLY, CDR2 FYNNEI. The sample originates from a study of cytomegalovirus exposure and HLA in healthy donors. Study-level points and caveats: Many donors carried some public TCRs, although rarity characterized most TCR sequences. Later analysis revealed greater clonal expansion in HLA-associated TCR beta chains than in equally common others. DRB1 showed the most TCR associations and HLA-C the fewest in a later analysis, as rates varied by HLA locus.

In the PCR, 60 Vbeta and 13 Jbeta primers were used. Here immunoSEQ multiplex PCR was the method, and the copy in TCRdb shows in-frame clones only, minus some. The data show some 150,000 clones, 76% seen once. This rearrangement joins TRBV2 to TRBJ2-2; 8 nucleotides agree with TRBD2. The sample taken for sequencing was PBMCs. The receptor's source is a female donor in good health and CMV-seronegative. The CDR3 DNA is TGTGCCAGCAGTCAAGCCCGGGGGGGGAATGGGGAGCTGTTTTTT. This codes for CASSQARGGNGELFF.